This T cell receptor beta chain appears in the sequencing data of a study of blood T cell repertoires in COVID-19. The overall study: Both acute and convalescent COVID-19 samples were obtained from the United States, Italy and Spain. The cDNA or gDNA used as material had been derived from T cells, B-cell-depleted T cells, or PBMCs.

CDR3 length equals 11 residues. The V gene's germline CDR1 is MDHEN and CDR2 SYDVKM. V was pared by 8 bases and J by 7 bases, with 8 bases between. Profiling relied on immunoSEQ multiplex PCR, and the TCRdb table lists in-frame clones only, not all of them. The sample contains some 230,000 clones, 84% of which appear only once. This clone was detected a few times. V usage is TRBV28 and J usage is TRBJ2-2; D not certain. Sequences were obtained from peripheral blood. The origin of this receptor is a woman in her 30s who had recovered from COVID-19. CDR3 protein: CASALFGELFF. The CDR3 DNA is TGTGCCAGCGCTCTATTCGGGGAGCTGTTTTTT.